The clone carrying this TCR beta chain has a single count. Healthy donors served as the controls. They were matched for age and sex. The TEMRA cells underwent FACS enrichment, while the CD8+ and CD4+ T cells underwent negative isolation. cDNA came from roughly 0.5 to 1 ug RNA primed by random hexamers. Across 54 Vbeta and 13 Jbeta, TCR beta CDR3 was amplified with immunoSEQ multiplex PCR. In TCRdb, the immunoSEQ multiplex PCR reads were re-called with MiXCR into one record per CDR3 protein. Here the sample spans approximately 75,000 distinct CDR3 sequences, around 95% being singletons. The CDR3 spans 17 residues. CDR1 is MNHEY and CDR2 is SMNVEV in the germline V gene (reference sequence). The junction had 6 bases not matched to a gene; V was cut back by 5 bases and J by 4 bases. These data originate in a study of CD8 T cells in Susac syndrome.

The sequence came from a human donor in good health. Sample: CD8+ T cells from PBMCs. This chain links TRBV27 with TRBJ2-3, with 16 bases identical to TRBD2. The CDR3 loop reads CASSGTSGGASADTQYF. The CDR3 coding sequence is TGTGCCAGCAGTGGGACTAGCGGGGGGGCTTCGGCAGATACGCAGTATTTT.